This entry concerns a single T cell receptor beta chain. At one of its ends the junction is not consistent with the germline gene, which may arise from a read error. This CDR3 contains 13 residues. The germline V gene encodes CDR1 MNHEY and CDR2 SVGAGI. The library came from three nested PCR rounds adapted from ARM-PCR protocols. Using its own MiXCR run on the multiplex PCR reads, TCRdb lists one record per CDR3 protein. The table includes around 100,000 distinct CDR3 sequences, 65% detected once. This sample's RNA came from whole unsorted tissue. More than 3 cm separated this lung sample from the edge of the tumor. This entry belongs to a study of tumor and adjacent non-tumor tissue in lung cancer. Whole-study context: Some 4.1 million productive TCRbeta reads were obtained per sample on average.

Sequencing used distant non-tumor lung tissue. This receptor was identified in a man aged 25-45 years with non-small cell lung cancer. The chain joins TRBV6-5 to TRBJ1-1; D not resolved. The CDR3 DNA follows: TGTTCCAGCAGTTTAGGCAGGAACACTGAGGCTTTCTTT. It encodes CSSSLGRNTEAFF.